A single T cell receptor beta chain is shown here with its context. Sequencing used immunoSEQ multiplex PCR; TCRdb keeps in-frame clones, though not all of them. The table has about 26,000 clones, roughly 90% seen once. These data come from a study of blood T cell repertoires in COVID-19. Germline V lookup: CDR1 SGHDT, CDR2 YYEEEE. The CDR3 contains 16 residues. V lost 3 bases and J lost 3, with 18 bases in between. This rearrangement joins TRBV5-6 to TRBJ1-2; D is perhaps TRBD1 (6 bases). The sequenced material came from peripheral blood. The source is a human donor in a cohort sampled during active COVID-19. The CDR3 here is CASSSTGTTQHYGYTF. CDR3 in DNA: TGTGCCAGCAGCTCCACAGGGACAACACAACACTATGGCTACACCTTC.